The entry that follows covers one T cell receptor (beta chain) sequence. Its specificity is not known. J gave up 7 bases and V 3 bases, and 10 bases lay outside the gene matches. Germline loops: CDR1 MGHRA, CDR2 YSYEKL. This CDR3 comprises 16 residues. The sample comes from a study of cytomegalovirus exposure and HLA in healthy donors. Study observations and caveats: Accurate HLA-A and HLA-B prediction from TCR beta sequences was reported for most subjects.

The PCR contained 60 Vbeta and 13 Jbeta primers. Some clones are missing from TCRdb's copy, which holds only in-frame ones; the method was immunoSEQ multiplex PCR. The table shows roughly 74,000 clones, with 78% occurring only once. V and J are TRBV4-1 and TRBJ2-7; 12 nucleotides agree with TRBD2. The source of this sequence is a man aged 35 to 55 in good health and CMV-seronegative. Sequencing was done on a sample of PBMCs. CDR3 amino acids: CASSHLGLAGSREQYF. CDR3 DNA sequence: TGCGCCAGCAGCCATCTTGGACTAGCGGGGTCGAGGGAGCAGTACTTC.